A selection of T cell receptor beta chains follows, all from one sample in a study of T cells expressing NK-cell markers. TCRdb reanalyzed the 5' RACE reads, giving one entry per CDR3 protein sequence and no DNA. This sample lists some 600,000 distinct CDR3 sequences; its ten largest clones have 3% to 4.5%. The specimen sequenced was blood T cells: a sorted CD56 or NKG2C T cell subset, CD4+ or CD8+ T cells, or bulk PBMC T cells (not recorded which). Every receptor here comes from a man between 18 and 29 years old in good health. Both conserved end residues are part of each CDR3.

CDR3 length: 16
J gene: TRBJ2-2
V gene: TRBV4-2
CDR3 protein: CASSQESGSRTGELFF

CDR3 length: 12
J gene: TRBJ2-1
V gene: TRBV3-1
CDR3 protein: CASGTHYNEQFF

CDR3 length: 12
J gene: TRBJ2-7
V gene: TRBV25-1
CDR3 protein: CASSVQGHEQYF

CDR3 length: 12
J gene: TRBJ2-5
V gene: TRBV29-1
CDR3 protein: CSVVASQETQYF

CDR3 length: 17
J gene: TRBJ2-7
V gene: TRBV5-1
CDR3 protein: CASRTSGRTSNSYEQYF

CDR3 length: 15
J gene: TRBJ2-3
V gene: TRBV6-1
CDR3 protein: CATSRDSPYTDTQYF

CDR3 length: 15
J gene: TRBJ2-3
V gene: TRBV29-1
CDR3 protein: CSVDSGGAGTDTQYF

CDR3 length: 17
J gene: TRBJ2-3
V gene: TRBV5-1
CDR3 protein: CASSLGLGPGNTDTQYF

CDR3 length: 15
J gene: TRBJ1-1
V gene: TRBV11-2
CDR3 protein: CASSFPGFRNTEAFF

CDR3 length: 14
J gene: TRBJ2-1
V gene: TRBV20-1
CDR3 protein: CSASKTPVNNEQFF

CDR3 length: 13
J gene: TRBJ2-3
V gene: TRBV29-1
CDR3 protein: CSVKAGGPDTQYF

CDR3 length: 15
J gene: TRBJ2-5
V gene: TRBV20-1
CDR3 protein: CSARDFDVWQETQYF

CDR3 length: 16
J gene: TRBJ1-5
V gene: TRBV19
CDR3 protein: CASSIRPGSSNQPQHF

CDR3 length: 17
J gene: TRBJ2-3
V gene: TRBV7-2
CDR3 protein: CASSLVSWTADTDTQYF

CDR3 length: 16
J gene: TRBJ2-3
V gene: TRBV7-8
CDR3 protein: CASSSYPLAGTDTQYF

CDR3 length: 15
J gene: TRBJ2-7
V gene: TRBV5-1
CDR3 protein: CASSLTTGTIYEQYF

CDR3 length: 13
J gene: TRBJ2-5
V gene: TRBV10-3
CDR3 protein: CAIRDRAQETQYF

CDR3 length: 15
J gene: TRBJ2-5
V gene: TRBV12-3/TRBV12-4
CDR3 protein: CASTDMTSRGETQYF

CDR3 length: 15
J gene: TRBJ2-1
V gene: TRBV11-2
CDR3 protein: CASSPSDRGLNEQFF

CDR3 length: 14
J gene: TRBJ2-7
V gene: TRBV15
CDR3 protein: CATSTTSDNYEQYF

CDR3 length: 16
J gene: TRBJ2-1
V gene: TRBV7-8
CDR3 protein: CASSLFFQGLYNEQFF

CDR3 length: 17
J gene: TRBJ2-6
V gene: TRBV11-2
CDR3 protein: CASSLIQGAAGANVLTF

CDR3 length: 14
J gene: TRBJ2-4
V gene: TRBV20-1
CDR3 protein: CSAQTGTAKNIQYF

CDR3 length: 15
J gene: TRBJ2-5
V gene: TRBV6-5
CDR3 protein: CASSLKPDSSETQYF

CDR3 length: 14
J gene: TRBJ2-2
V gene: TRBV10-3
CDR3 protein: CAISEGQTTGELFF

CDR3 length: 13
J gene: TRBJ2-1
V gene: TRBV12-3/TRBV12-4
CDR3 protein: CASSFNLGDEQFF

CDR3 length: 16
J gene: TRBJ2-1
V gene: TRBV10-3
CDR3 protein: CAISEPTRDDYNEQFF

CDR3 length: 13
J gene: TRBJ2-1
V gene: TRBV27
CDR3 protein: CASRAGNDNEQFF

CDR3 length: 17
J gene: TRBJ2-1
V gene: TRBV29-1
CDR3 protein: CSAPPGLAGASPEEQFF

CDR3 length: 13
J gene: TRBJ1-5
V gene: TRBV6-1
CDR3 protein: CASSGRLGQPQHF

CDR3 length: 14
J gene: TRBJ1-4
V gene: TRBV15
CDR3 protein: CATSIRGRNEKLFF

CDR3 length: 14
J gene: TRBJ2-5
V gene: TRBV10-2
CDR3 protein: CASNTSGRGKTQYF

CDR3 length: 14
J gene: TRBJ2-1
V gene: TRBV12-3/TRBV12-4
CDR3 protein: CASSFSTSSNEQFF

CDR3 length: 16
J gene: TRBJ2-4
V gene: TRBV7-8
CDR3 protein: CASSLSGAGGGGIQYF

CDR3 length: 15
J gene: TRBJ2-7
V gene: TRBV11-2
CDR3 protein: CASSFPGLLSYEQYF

CDR3 length: 16
J gene: TRBJ1-4
V gene: TRBV7-2
CDR3 protein: CASSVGPVTTNEKLFF

CDR3 length: 16
J gene: TRBJ1-1
V gene: TRBV6-1
CDR3 protein: CASSPTPTPSDQEAFF

CDR3 length: 13
J gene: TRBJ2-4
V gene: TRBV5-1
CDR3 protein: CASTNDRTNIQYF

CDR3 length: 15
J gene: TRBJ2-7
V gene: TRBV6-5
CDR3 protein: CASSYGSGEISEQYF

CDR3 length: 14
J gene: TRBJ2-3
V gene: TRBV7-2
CDR3 protein: CASSRLAGGGTQYF

CDR3 length: 13
J gene: TRBJ2-7
V gene: TRBV20-1
CDR3 protein: CSARGLDHREQYF

CDR3 length: 15
J gene: TRBJ1-3
V gene: TRBV7-8
CDR3 protein: CASSPGRISGNTIYF

CDR3 length: 13
J gene: TRBJ2-3
V gene: TRBV10-3
CDR3 protein: CATSGTSSGRQYF